These T cell receptor beta chains were read from a single sample in a study of cytomegalovirus exposure and HLA in healthy donors. The method was immunoSEQ multiplex PCR; TCRdb's version includes in-frame clones alone and lacks a portion of them. The sample includes about 110,000 clones, about 85% seen only once; the top ten take around 2.7%. The sample comprised PBMCs. These receptors were collected from a woman aged 18 to 35 in good health and CMV-seronegative. CDR3s include the opening cysteine and the closing phenylalanine or tryptophan. Each record gives: V gene, D gene, clone size, J gene, CDR3 DNA, CDR3 protein. D genes are given only for firm matches. Some rows mark clone size as missing; the rest say once, few, many or name a class of expanded clone.

TRBV7-9	NA	once	TRBJ1-1	TGTGCCAGCAGCCCAGGAGGGCTTGAAGCTTTCTTT	CASSPGGLEAFF
TRBV10-2	TRBD1	NA	TRBJ2-7	TGCGCCAGCAGTGAAGACAGGGTGAAGAGCGAGCAGTACTTC	CASSEDRVKSEQYF
TRBV10-3	NA	few	TRBJ1-5	TGTGCCATCAGTGAGTCGGAGGCAGTTTATAGCAATCAGCCCCAGCATTTT	CAISESEAVYSNQPQHF
TRBV27	NA	NA	TRBJ1-2	TGTGCCAGCAGTTTTGGGGGACTAGGTGGCTACACCTTC	CASSFGGLGGYTF
TRBV25-1	TRBD1	NA	TRBJ1-4	TGTGCCAGCCAACCAGGACAGGGCGGTACTGAAAAACTGTTTTTT	CASQPGQGGTEKLFF
TRBV29-1	TRBD1	NA	TRBJ1-1	TGCAGCGTTCCGAAAGGGACAGGGGGACGGGGCCCAAGGATGAACACTGAAGCTTTCTTT	CSVPKGTGGRGPRMNTEAFF
TRBV9	NA	NA	TRBJ2-1	TGTGCCAGCAGCGTAGATCCTAACTCCTACAATGAGCAGTTCTTC	CASSVDPNSYNEQFF
TRBV7-8	NA	NA	TRBJ1-5	TGTGCCAGCAGCTTAGGAGGAGGGAGCAATCAGCCCCAGCATTTT	CASSLGGGSNQPQHF
TRBV10-3	TRBD1	few	TRBJ1-6	TGTGCCATCAGTGAGCAGGGGGCCGGCAATTCACCCCTCCACTTT	CAISEQGAGNSPLHF
TRBV7-8	NA	NA	TRBJ2-4	TGTGCCAGCAGCAGTAGCCGTGAGGGATTGGCCAAAAACATTCAGTACTTC	CASSSSREGLAKNIQYF
TRBV6-5	TRBD1	once	TRBJ1-2	TGTGCCAGCAGTTATGAGGGGACAGGGAGCTATGGCTACACCTTC	CASSYEGTGSYGYTF
TRBV5-6	TRBD1	NA	TRBJ2-1	TGTGCCAGCAGCCAGGGACAGGGGGTCGATGAGCAGTTCTTC	CASSQGQGVDEQFF
TRBV27	TRBD1	NA	TRBJ2-7	TGTGCCAGCAGTTATCGGACAGGGGGCTACGAGCAGTACTTC	CASSYRTGGYEQYF
TRBV6-1	TRBD1	NA	TRBJ2-7	TGTGCCAGCAGTACTCCCGGGACAGGGGGCGACGAGCAGTACTTC	CASSTPGTGGDEQYF
TRBV29-1	NA	NA	TRBJ2-7	TGCAGCGTTCTCCAGGGGCCGTCCTACGAGCAGTACTTC	CSVLQGPSYEQYF
TRBV6-1	TRBD2	NA	TRBJ2-3	TGTGCCAGCAGTGAAGCTAGAGCGGCGGGGGTTATCACAGATACGCAGTATTTT	CASSEARAAGVITDTQYF
TRBV9	TRBD2	NA	TRBJ2-1	TGTGCCAGCAGCGTAGCCGGGGGGGCCCACAATGAGCAGTTCTTC	CASSVAGGAHNEQFF
TRBV7-9	NA	NA	TRBJ2-7	TGTGCCAGCAGCTTAGGAGGCGGGGACGGCGAGCAGTACTTC	CASSLGGGDGEQYF
TRBV30	TRBD1	NA	TRBJ2-7	TGTGCCTGGAGTACCGGGACAGGAGTTTACGAGCAGTACTTC	CAWSTGTGVYEQYF
TRBV11-2	NA	NA	TRBJ2-7	TGTGCCAGCAGCTTAGATCGCGCGGCAACGCCCTACGAGCAGTACTTC	CASSLDRAATPYEQYF